Sequencing of this T cell receptor (beta chain) was carried out in a study of T-cell reconstitution after alpha-beta-depleted transplantation in children. Overall study findings and caveats: Elevated TCRbeta diversity at day 60 was traced, in some patients, to surviving recipient T cells and thymic progenitors. Roughly two months post-transplant, alpha-beta T cells reportedly originated from several hundred graft clones that had expanded. Newly produced T cells mostly accounted for T-cell counts and diversity one year post-transplant.

With regard to this clonotype: Antigen unknown.

Trimming stripped 5 bases from V and 4 bases from J, with 13 bases between. Germline V CDR1 and CDR2: MDHEN, SYDVKM. CDR3 size: 14 residues. Unique molecular identifiers featured in how the TCRbeta library was prepared. TCRdb recomputed calls from the PCR reads with MiXCR, one row per CDR3 protein. The sample shows about 440,000 distinct CDR3 sequences, 43% of them seen only once. This clonotype was sampled from a girl aged 2 to 10 with aplastic anemia, due to receive a stem cell transplant. This sample comprised PBMCs, obtained before TCRalphabeta/CD19-depleted stem cell transplant. The chain joins TRBV28 to TRBJ2-3; no reliable D call. CDR3: CASSPSGPADTQYF. CDR3 DNA: TGTGCCAGCAGTCCCTCCGGGCCCGCAGATACGCAGTATTTT.